This T cell receptor beta chain was captured by sequencing in a study of cytomegalovirus exposure and HLA in healthy donors. Findings of the study overall: Cytomegalovirus association was listed for 150 or so TCR beta chains.

As for this clone: The antigen remains undetermined.

This CDR3 spans 13 amino acids. Both 60 Vbeta primers and 13 Jbeta primers went into the PCR. Assay: immunoSEQ multiplex PCR; the TCRdb copy retains only in-frame clones and omits some. The profile shows 150,000 to 200,000 clones, roughly four fifths of them singletons. Sequenced material: PBMCs. The chain is built from TRBV21-1 and TRBJ1-2; the table's D call, TRBD1, has no DNA check behind it. TRBV21-1 is assigned pseudogene status. The TCR comes from a man aged 35 to 55 in good health and CMV-seronegative. The CDR3 coding sequence is TGTGCCAGCACGCGATCCAGGGGCTATGGCTACACCTTC. Translated, it gives CASTRSRGYGYTF.